This T cell receptor beta chain is drawn from a study of blood T cell repertoires in COVID-19. Study-level background: Sites in the United States, Italy and Spain provided acute and convalescent COVID-19 samples.

The CDR3 has 14 amino acids. The trim removed 7 bases at V and 4 bases at J, leaving 6 bases unmatched. CDR1 and CDR2 (germline): MDHEN, SYDVKM. As originally analysed: Nucleated cell counts were estimated from reference gene primer amplification. Assay: immunoSEQ multiplex PCR; the TCRdb copy retains only in-frame clones and omits some. V, J and clone size are taken as reported in that table, and D and trimming were inferred from the DNA itself. The sample contains about 30,000 clones, around 93% of which appear only once. The chain employs TRBV28 and TRBJ2-3; 9 bases line up with TRBD1. Sequencing input: peripheral blood. This TCR was recovered from a human donor with active COVID-19. The donor label of this sample is uncertain. CDR3 sequence reads: CASNDRGSADTQYF. For the CDR3, the DNA is TGTGCCAGCAATGACAGGGGGTCGGCAGATACGCAGTATTTT.